These 32 T cell receptor beta chains came from one sample sequenced in a study of OX40 agonist ivuxolimab in advanced cancers. Clones were sequenced by immunoSEQ multiplex PCR, and TCRdb holds only the in-frame ones, with some missing. The data contain more than 15,000 clones, 75% to 95% of them singletons. Source: CD4+ or CD8+ T cells sorted from blood, taken in a trial of the OX40 agonist ivuxolimab. These receptors all stem from an adult with an advanced solid tumor such as melanoma, head and neck, liver or kidney cancer.

V usage is TRBV10-3 and J usage is TRBJ2-3, with 14 bases aligning to TRBD2. The V segment lost 3 bases and the J segment 14 bases; nucleotides outside the gene matches: 4. Per the germline V gene, CDR1 is ENHRY and CDR2 is SYGVKD. This CDR3 is 13 amino acids long. DNA of the CDR3: TGTGCCATCAGTGATCTTGGGACTAGCGGGAGGTATTTT. Protein: CAISDLGTSGRYF.

A word on this clone: A much larger clone lies a single base off, so this may be a read error. The chain's CDR3 is CASSQDYYNEQFF. DNA of the CDR3: TGCGCCAGCAGCCAAGATTACTACAATGAGCAGTTCTTC. The chain is built from TRBV4-3 and TRBJ2-1; D gene uncertain. Germline CDR1 and CDR2: LGHNA and YSLEER. V was pared by 0 bases and J by 3 bases, with 3 bases between. The CDR3 consists of 13 residues.

The V gene is TRBV9, the J gene TRBJ2-2; 10 bases are shared with TRBD2. CDR1 SGDLS and CDR2 YYNGEE come from the germline V gene. The CDR3 spans 17 residues. The V and J ends lost 5 bases and 2 bases, in that order; junction bases with no gene match: 9. The CDR3: CASRASAGGVNTGELFF. DNA for the CDR3: TGTGCCAGCAGGGCATCAGCGGGAGGGGTTAACACCGGGGAGCTGTTTTTT.

This clone was observed a few times. J is TRBJ2-7 and V is TRBV13; D not certain. This CDR3 has 12 residues. Germline V gene sequence: CDR1 PRHDT, CDR2 FYEKMQ (reference sequence). V was shortened by 3 bases and J by 2 bases, with 5 bases between the two germline ends. CDR3 sequence: CASSFLTYEQYF. CDR3 bases: TGTGCCAGCAGCTTCCTCACCTACGAGCAGTACTTC. The full variable domain, completed using reference TRBV13 and TRBJ2-7, is AAGVIQSPRHLIKEKRETATLKCYPIPRHDTVYWYQQGPGQDPQFLISFYEKMQSDKGSIPDRFSAQQFSDYHSELNMSSLELGDSALYFCASSFLTYEQYFGPGTRLTVT.

This clone appeared a single time. The J gene is TRBJ1-1, the V gene TRBV2; D is perhaps TRBD1 (6 bases). The CDR3 has 15 residues. V lost 8 bases, J lost 4 bases, and 20 bases lay in between. Germline V CDR1 and CDR2: SNHLY, FYNNEI. CDR3 in amino acids: CASVLGGRLGTEAFF. The CDR3 nucleotides read TGTGCCAGCGTGTTAGGGGGTCGTTTAGGCACTGAAGCTTTCTTT. Full variable domain (outside the CDR3, taken from reference TRBV2 and TRBJ1-1): EPEVTQTPSHQVTQMGQEVILRCVPISNHLYFYWYRQILGQKVEFLVSFYNNEISEKSEIFDDQFSVERPDGSNFTLKIRSTKLEDSAMYFCASVLGGRLGTEAFFGQGTRLTVV.

The V call is TRBV14, the J call TRBJ2-3; unclear D gene. Germline assignment: CDR1 SGHDN and CDR2 FVKESK. The ends were cut back, 4 bases at V and 0 bases at J, with 14 bases in the middle. This CDR3 is 16 amino acids long. CDR3 residues: CASSLFDGTSTDTQYF. The CDR3 DNA reads TGTGCCAGCAGCCTATTCGACGGTACTAGCACAGATACGCAGTATTTT.

The chain employs TRBV5-1 and TRBJ2-1; D not resolved. This CDR3 is built from 14 residues. The germline V and J ends were trimmed by 2 bases and 4 bases, with 10 bases remaining between them. Germline CDR1 reads SGHRS; CDR2 reads YFSETQ. The CDR3 DNA is TGCGCCAGCAGCTTTGGCGGACGTTACAATGAGCAGTTCTTC. It is translated as CASSFGGRYNEQFF.

As regards this clone: This probably arose from a read error, given a far larger clone one base away. This sequence joins TRBV4-2 and TRBJ2-7; unclear D gene. The CDR3 extends over 13 amino acids. V lost 0 bases to trimming and J lost 7 bases, with 10 bases between them. The germline gives CDR1 LGHNA, CDR2 YNFKEQ. The CDR3 bases are TGTGCCAGCAGCCAAGATTATCTCAATGAGCAGTACTTC. Translation: CASSQDYLNEQYF.

The chain has TRBV19 and TRBJ1-4; D possibly corresponds to TRBD1 (5 bases). The CDR3 extends over 16 amino acids. CDR1 is LNHDA and CDR2 is SQIVND in the germline V gene (reference sequence). V was shortened by 3 bases and J by 8 bases, with 19 bases between the two germline ends. CDR3 loop: CASSIIGADDSEKLFF. The CDR3 nucleotides read TGTGCCAGTAGTATCATAGGGGCGGACGATAGCGAAAAACTGTTTTTT.

The chain links TRBV6-5 to TRBJ2-7; the D is unclear. Germline CDR1 is MNHEY and CDR2 is SVGAGI. The CDR3 extends over 12 amino acids. V lost 6 bases and J 0 bases, leaving 6 bases between the germline ends. CDR3 bases: TGTGCCAGCAGGGCCGGCTCCTACGAGCAGTACTTC. Its protein product is CASRAGSYEQYF.

The chain employs TRBV27 and TRBJ2-3, with D possibly matching TRBD2 (8 bases). CDR1 is MNHEY, CDR2 SMNVEV, per germline (reference sequence). V was pared by 4 bases and J by 4 bases, with 21 bases between. The CDR3 runs 17 residues. CDR3 nucleotide sequence: TGTGCCAGCAGTTCAAGGGGGCTAGCGGGTTGGTCAGATACGCAGTATTTT. It yields the protein CASSSRGLAGWSDTQYF.

The V call is TRBV5-1, the J call TRBJ2-7; D tentatively reads TRBD1 or TRBD2 (5 bases each). Germline CDR1 SGHRS, CDR2 YFSETQ. V was clipped by 3 bases and J by 3 bases, with 16 bases between them. The CDR3 runs to 15 residues. CDR3 bases: TGCGCCAGCAGCTCGGGACGCTCCACTAACTACGAGCAGTACTTC. Protein sequence: CASSSGRSTNYEQYF.

The J gene is TRBJ2-6, the V gene TRBV30, with D hard to call. The CDR3 runs to 17 residues. Looked up from germline, CDR1 is GTSNPN and CDR2 is SVGIG (reference sequence). V was trimmed by 5 bases and J by 16 bases, leaving 33 bases between them. The CDR3 loop reads CAWHGLRITKSGQRLTF. The CDR3 nucleotides read TGTGCCTGGCACGGATTGCGTATAACAAAGTCGGGCCAACGTCTGACTTTC. Full variable domain (remainder filled in from reference TRBV30 and TRBJ2-6): SQTIHQWPATLVQPVGSPLSLECTVEGTSNPNLYWYRQAAGRGLQLLFYSVGIGQISSEVPQNLSASRPQDRQFILSSKKLLLSDSGFYLCAWHGLRITKSGQRLTFGAGSRLTVL.

The V and J genes are TRBV4-3 and TRBJ2-1, with 12 bases fitting TRBD2. CDR1 and CDR2 (germline): LGHNA, YSLEER. The CDR3 is made up of 16 amino acids. Trimming cost V 0 bases and J 7 bases; bases outside gene matches: 4. The CDR3 region has the DNA TGCGCCAGCAGCCAAGACGGACTAGCGGGGAGGAATGAGCAGTTCTTC. Its protein is CASSQDGLAGRNEQFF.

In nucleotides, the CDR3 is TGTGCCAGCAGTGAAGCAGGGACAGGGAAGGGCTACGAGCAGTACTTC. The encoded protein is CASSEAGTGKGYEQYF. V gene TRBV2 combines with J gene TRBJ2-7, with 9 positions matching TRBD1. V trimming: 0 bases; J trimming: 3 bases; junction bases outside the gene matches: 6. The germline V gene has CDR1 SNHLY and CDR2 FYNNEI. The length of the CDR3 is 16 residues.

V usage is TRBV9 and J usage is TRBJ2-7, with 9 positions matching TRBD2. J lost 1 base, V lost 3 bases, and 5 bases had no gene match. CDR1 is SGDLS, CDR2 YYNGEE, per germline. The CDR3 is made up of 15 amino acids. The CDR3 sequence: CASSGGGGESYEQYF. In DNA form, the CDR3 reads TGTGCCAGCAGCGGCGGGGGGGGAGAGTCCTACGAGCAGTACTTC.

J is TRBJ2-1 and V is TRBV5-1, with TRBD2 as a possible D gene (6 bases). V was clipped by 3 bases and J by 1 base, with 11 bases between them. This CDR3 comprises 15 residues. Germline lookup yields CDR1 SGHRS and CDR2 YFSETQ. This CDR3 is CASSSTSSSYNEQFF. The CDR3 DNA follows: TGCGCCAGCAGCTCGACTAGTAGTTCCTACAATGAGCAGTTCTTC. Based on the CDR3 plus reference TRBV5-1 and TRBJ2-1, the full variable domain is KAGVTQTPRYLIKTRGQQVTLSCSPISGHRSVSWYQQTPGQGLQFLFEYFSETQRNKGNFPGRFSGRQFSNSRSEMNVSTLELGDSALYLCASSSTSSSYNEQFFGPGTRLTVL.

J is TRBJ2-1 and V is TRBV7-8; 15 nucleotides match TRBD2. Unmatched junction bases numbered 6, after V lost 1 base and J lost 8 bases. The CDR3 is made up of 17 amino acids. The germline V gene has CDR1 SGHVS and CDR2 FQNEAQ. CDR3 protein: CASSLVGTSGRLDEQFF. Here the CDR3 DNA reads TGTGCCAGCAGCTTAGTAGGGACTAGCGGGAGGTTGGATGAGCAGTTCTTC.

V gene TRBV2 combines with J gene TRBJ2-2; D could derive from TRBD1 or TRBD2 (7 bases each). This CDR3 is 13 amino acids long. V lost 8 bases to trimming and J lost 5 bases, with 12 bases between them. The germline V gene encodes CDR1 SNHLY and CDR2 FYNNEI. CDR3: CASQGEGTGELFF. CDR3 sequence (DNA): TGTGCCAGCCAGGGGGAGGGAACCGGGGAGCTGTTTTTT.

The table lists this clone with a count of one. The chain employs TRBV2 and TRBJ1-1; maybe TRBD1 (6 bases). CDR1 and CDR2 from the germline V gene are SNHLY and FYNNEI. This CDR3 is built from 14 residues. Trimming pared 3 bases from V and 3 bases from J, leaving 11 bases between. DNA for the CDR3: TGTGCCAGCAGTGATGCCAGGGGATACACTGAAGCTTTCTTT. Translating it yields CASSDARGYTEAFF. The full variable domain, rest sourced from reference TRBV2 and TRBJ1-1, is EPEVTQTPSHQVTQMGQEVILRCVPISNHLYFYWYRQILGQKVEFLVSFYNNEISEKSEIFDDQFSVERPDGSNFTLKIRSTKLEDSAMYFCASSDARGYTEAFFGQGTRLTVV.

The chain links TRBV7-8 to TRBJ1-1, with unresolved D. The V end was cut by 3 bases, the J end by 8 bases, with 10 bases between. There are 12 residues in the CDR3. Germline CDR1 SGHVS, CDR2 FQNEAQ. For the CDR3, the DNA is TGTGCCAGCAGCTTGCAAGGGATAGAAGCTTTCTTT. It codes for CASSLQGIEAFF.

This clone is termed medium-sized. V and J are TRBV27 and TRBJ2-7; 15 nucleotides match TRBD2. V shed 1 base and J 7 bases; nucleotides not matched to a gene: 11. Germline CDR1 reads MNHEY; CDR2 reads SMNVEV (reference sequence). This CDR3 is built from 18 residues. CDR3 in DNA: TGTGCCAGCAGTTTATGGGGACTAGCGGGAGGAGGGAGTCGAGAGCAGTACTTC. Its protein product is CASSLWGLAGGGSREQYF.

The CDR3 loop is CASSFVGTVNTEAFF. The CDR3 DNA follows: TGTGCCAGCAGTTTTGTGGGGACGGTGAACACTGAAGCTTTCTTT. The rearrangement joins TRBV27 to TRBJ1-1, with a tentative D call TRBD1 (5 bases). Germline CDR1 is MNHEY and CDR2 is SMNVEV (reference sequence). The CDR3 has 15 residues. Trimming removed 3 bases at V and 0 bases at J, with 11 bases between.

The V call is TRBV7-9, the J call TRBJ2-2; tentative D call: TRBD2 (5 bases). The CDR3 loop spans 15 amino acids. The germline gives CDR1 SEHNR, CDR2 FQNEAQ (reference sequence). Trimming removed 3 bases at V and 4 bases at J, with 12 bases between. CDR3 sequence (DNA): TGTGCCAGCAGCTTCCGGGGAAGGTCCACCGGGGAGCTGTTTTTT. This codes for CASSFRGRSTGELFF.

The J gene is TRBJ1-2, the V gene TRBV11-3; TRBD1 is a possible D gene (6 bases). Trimming removed 5 bases from V and 6 bases from J, with 13 bases in between. Germline CDR1 and CDR2: SGHNT and YENEEA. The CDR3 covers 13 residues. The CDR3 sequence is CASSPREGDGYTF. CDR3 bases: TGTGCCAGCAGCCCCAGGGAGGGGGATGGCTACACCTTC.

The chain couples TRBV7-9 to TRBJ2-5, with D perhaps matching TRBD2 (5 bases). There are 16 residues in the CDR3. CDR1 SEHNR and CDR2 FQNEAQ come from the germline V gene (reference sequence). Trimming removed 1 base from V and 3 bases from J, with 15 bases in between. The CDR3 bases are TGTGCCAGCAGCTTAGAGGGCGGGTACTTAGAAGAGACCCAGTACTTC. The encoded protein is CASSLEGGYLEETQYF. The full variable domain, in which reference TRBV7-9 and TRBJ2-5 provide the parts outside the CDR3, is DTGVSQNPRHKITKRGQNVTFRCDPISEHNRLYWYRQTLGQGPEFLTYFQNEAQLEKSRLLSDRFSAERPKGSFSTLEIQRTEQGDSAMYLCASSLEGGYLEETQYFGPGTRLLVL.

This chain joins TRBV9 and TRBJ2-1; 7 bases match TRBD2. V was pared by 0 bases and J by 1 base, with 16 bases of the junction left unmatched. The CDR3 sequence is 20 residues long. The germline CDR1 and CDR2 sequences are SGDLS and YYNGEE. The CDR3 DNA sequence: TGTGCCAGCAGCGTAGCCCGACTAGCCTCTCAAGGAGGGTCCTACAATGAGCAGTTCTTC. This translates into CASSVARLASQGGSYNEQFF. Looking up the rest from reference TRBV9 and TRBJ2-1 gives the full variable domain: DSGVTQTPKHLITATGQRVTLRCSPRSGDLSVYWYQQSLDQGLQFLIQYYNGEERAKGNILERFSAQQFPDLHSELNLSSLELGDSALYFCASSVARLASQGGSYNEQFFGPGTRLTVL.

The J gene is TRBJ2-7, the V gene TRBV11-3; TRBD1 is a possible D gene (6 bases). Trimming took off 5 bases at V and 7 bases at J, with 12 bases between the two ends. The CDR3 is 12 amino acids. Germline CDR1 is SGHNT and CDR2 is YENEEA. CDR3 in amino acids: CASSDRSAEQYF. In nucleotides, the CDR3 is TGTGCCAGCAGCGACAGGTCAGCAGAGCAGTACTTC.

V and J are TRBV7-2 and TRBJ1-1; the D is unclear. This CDR3 has 13 residues. V lost 5 bases and J lost 6, with 13 bases in between. From germline, CDR1 is SGHTA and CDR2 FQGNSA. The CDR3 DNA is TGTGCCAGCAGCCCCCCGGCAAGTTCTGAAGCTTTCTTT. This translates into CASSPPASSEAFF.

The chain has TRBV2 and TRBJ2-7; D might be TRBD2 (6 bases). The V end lost 6 bases, the J end lost 5 bases, and 11 bases lay between the germline ends. CDR1 and CDR2 from the germline V gene are SNHLY and FYNNEI. This CDR3 is 12 amino acids long. The CDR3 here is CASRDPGDEQYF. The CDR3 DNA is TGTGCCAGCAGGGATCCGGGGGACGAGCAGTACTTC.

The V and J genes are TRBV5-1 and TRBJ1-1; 9 bases agree with TRBD1. The CDR3 sequence is 16 residues long. V lost 4 bases and J lost 1; bases outside the gene matches: 8. Germline loops: CDR1 SGHRS, CDR2 YFSETQ. CDR3 amino acids: CASSPGRDRENTEAFF. The CDR3 DNA is TGCGCCAGCAGCCCCGGCCGGGACAGGGAGAACACTGAAGCTTTCTTT.

This clone was detected a few times. V usage is TRBV4-1 and J usage is TRBJ2-1; D unresolved. V was cut by 0 bases and J by 7 bases, with 7 bases left in between. The length of the CDR3 is 13 residues. The germline CDR1 and CDR2 sequences are MGHRA and YSYEKL. The CDR3 reads CASSQDYQNEQFF. The DNA of the CDR3 is TGCGCCAGCAGCCAAGATTACCAAAATGAGCAGTTCTTC.